These 29 T cell receptor beta chains were all obtained from the same sample, sequenced in a study of post-analysis software for immune sequencing data. Unique molecular identifiers had been added to the TCR beta cDNA libraries. TCRdb recomputed calls from the PCR reads with MiXCR, one row per CDR3 protein. The sample has 350,000 to 500,000 distinct CDR3 sequences, approximately 37% seen once; the top ten hold less than 10%. The study's findings and limits: TRBV segments more frequent in patients than in controls numbered about 5 and included TRBV5-6, TRBV5-1 and TRBV20-1.

These TCRs are of unknown antigen specificity. The sequencing sample was made of blood. These receptors were taken from a girl aged 2-9 years with multiple sclerosis.

The genes are TRBV6-1 and TRBJ2-7, with D tentatively TRBD2 (5 bases). Trimming left V 2 bases short and J 1 base short, with 15 bases between. CDR1 is MNHNS, CDR2 SASEGT, per germline. CDR3 size: 16 residues. Written as DNA, the CDR3 is TGTGCCAGCAGTGAATATGAGGGCTTGGGGTCCTACGAGCAGTACTTC. Translation: CASSEYEGLGSYEQYF.

The chain carries TRBV9 and TRBJ1-5, with D tentatively TRBD1 (6 bases). Germline CDR1 reads SGDLS; CDR2 reads YYNGEE. V gave up 3 bases and J gave up 3 bases, with 13 bases separating them. The CDR3 is 15 amino acids. The chain's CDR3 is CASSAEAGANQPQHF. CDR3 DNA sequence: TGTGCCAGCAGCGCCGAGGCGGGGGCCAATCAGCCCCAGCATTTT.

The chain joins TRBV20-1 to TRBJ2-1; 9 nucleotides match TRBD2. The CDR3 is 15 amino acids. V lost 4 bases and J lost 5; bases outside the gene matches: 9. Germline CDR1 and CDR2: DFQATT and SNEGSKA (reference sequence). The DNA of the CDR3 is TGCAGTGCTACCAAGGCGGGACTAGCCCACAATGAGCAGTTCTTC. Its translation: CSATKAGLAHNEQFF.

The rearrangement links TRBV20-1 to TRBJ2-5, with D perhaps TRBD2 (5 bases). This CDR3 comprises 10 residues. V was clipped by 6 bases and J by 11 bases, with 13 bases between them. In germline, CDR1 is DFQATT, CDR2 SNEGSKA (reference sequence). CDR3 sequence (DNA): TGCAGTGCCGCCCCGGAGGAGCAGTACTTC. This sequence encodes CSAAPEEQYF.

This clonotype has only a few counts. The genes are TRBV20-1 and TRBJ1-1; weak D call: TRBD1 (5 bases). Trimming removed 4 bases at V and 1 base at J, with 10 bases between. Germline lookup yields CDR1 DFQATT and CDR2 SNEGSKA (reference sequence). The CDR3 loop spans 13 amino acids. The CDR3 region is CSATGFGNTEAFF. In nucleotides, the CDR3 is TGCAGTGCTACAGGGTTTGGGAACACTGAAGCTTTCTTT.

This clonotype has only a few counts. This chain joins TRBV9 and TRBJ1-1, with D perhaps TRBD1 (5 bases). Germline V gene lookup returns CDR1 SGDLS and CDR2 YYNGEE. V shed 4 bases and J shed 11 bases, with 15 bases lying between them. CDR3 length equals 12 residues. The CDR3 protein is CASSSLEGRAFF. CDR3 sequence (DNA): TGTGCCAGCAGCTCCTTAGAGGGACGGGCTTTCTTT.

This clonotype was picked up a small number of times. The V call is TRBV9, the J call TRBJ2-7; D may be TRBD2 (6 bases). The CDR3 totals 12 residues. Between the trimmed V and J ends, which lost 3 bases and 6 bases, there was a span of 10 bases. Germline V CDR1 and CDR2: SGDLS, YYNGEE. CDR3: CASSASAGEQYF. The CDR3 DNA sequence: TGTGCCAGCAGCGCATCAGCGGGCGAGCAGTACTTC.

The V gene is TRBV6-6, the J gene TRBJ1-1, with 8 positions matching TRBD1. The J segment lost 5 bases and the V segment lost 5 bases, leaving 7 bases of the junction unmatched. Looked up from germline, CDR1 is MNHNY and CDR2 is SVGAGI (reference sequence). The CDR3 runs to 14 residues. The CDR3 here is CASSPNTGGTEAFF. In nucleotides, the CDR3 is TGTGCCAGCAGTCCAAATACAGGGGGTACTGAAGCTTTCTTT.

CDR3 amino acids: CSAFTYRNEKLFF. The CDR3 coding sequence is TGCAGTGCTTTCACTTACAGGAATGAAAAACTGTTTTTT. This chain joins TRBV20-1 and TRBJ1-4; D possibly corresponds to TRBD1 (5 bases). Trimming cost V 5 bases and J 5 bases, with 12 bases left between them. The CDR3 is made up of 13 amino acids. In germline, CDR1 is DFQATT, CDR2 SNEGSKA (reference sequence).

V and J are TRBV5-5 and TRBJ2-1; 7 positions match TRBD1. Germline trimming cut 3 bases from V and 6 bases from J; bases unmatched to any gene: 3. Germline V gives CDR1 SGHKS, CDR2 YYEKEE (reference sequence). CDR3 length: 13 amino acids. The CDR3 DNA follows: TGTGCCAGCAGCTCGGGACAGTTCAATGAGCAGTTCTTC. Amino acid sequence: CASSSGQFNEQFF.

This chain links TRBV5-4 with TRBJ2-7; TRBD2 aligns across 8 bases. Germline V gene lookup returns CDR1 SGHNT and CDR2 YYREEE (reference sequence). This CDR3 is built from 14 residues. V trimming: 4 bases; J trimming: 4 bases; junction bases outside the gene matches: 7. This CDR3 reads CASSPREGLYEQYF. Written as DNA, the CDR3 is TGTGCCAGCAGCCCTCGGGAGGGACTGTACGAGCAGTACTTC.

The V gene is TRBV6-5, the J gene TRBJ2-7, with no clear D. The germline V gene encodes CDR1 MNHEY and CDR2 SVGAGI. V gave up 6 bases and J gave up 3 bases, with 9 bases separating them. This CDR3 contains 12 residues. In nucleotides, the CDR3 is TGTGCCAGCAGAGCGCATGGCTACGAGCAGTACTTC. The encoded protein is CASRAHGYEQYF.

The rearrangement joins TRBV5-1 to TRBJ2-3; D not resolved. The germline gives CDR1 SGHRS, CDR2 YFSETQ. CDR3 length: 15 amino acids. Trimming pared 5 bases from V and 6 bases from J, leaving 19 bases between. CDR3 in DNA: TGCGCCAGCAGGTATGACCAGAGGTTCACCGATACGCAGTATTTT. Encoded protein: CASRYDQRFTDTQYF.

The rearrangement links TRBV29-1 to TRBJ2-1; a weak D match, TRBD1 (6 bases). CDR1 and CDR2 from the germline V gene are SQVTM and ANQGSEA. Trimming removed 1 base from V and 4 bases from J, with 20 bases in between. This CDR3 has 17 amino acids. CDR3 loop: CSVEGVGETGQYNEQFF. The CDR3 DNA reads as TGCAGCGTTGAAGGGGTCGGGGAGACAGGACAATACAATGAGCAGTTCTTC.

In this sample, this clonotype turned up once. The DNA is left out, because the CDR3 cannot be placed on it with certainty; the CDR3 is given as TCRdb lists it. The rearrangement uses TRBV28 and TRBJ2-4; TRBD2 was called by the table and not checked on the DNA. The CDR3 is 11 residues long, counting both termini. The germline CDR1 and CDR2 sequences are MDHEN and SYDVKM. This CDR3 reads CASSTSTAKYF.

The J gene is TRBJ2-1, the V gene TRBV4-3, with D perhaps TRBD1 or TRBD2 (5 bases each). The CDR3 spans 15 residues. V was cut by 4 bases and J by 2 bases, with 12 bases left in between. CDR1 is LGHNA, CDR2 YSLEER, per germline. CDR3 bases: TGCGCCAGCAGCCTAAGGGACCGAGCCTACAATGAGCAGTTCTTC. Translated: CASSLRDRAYNEQFF.

The rearrangement uses TRBV3-1 and TRBJ2-5, with D hard to call. The CDR3 length is 14 residues. The germline V gene has CDR1 LGHDT and CDR2 YNNKEL (reference sequence). Trimming took off 1 base at V and 5 bases at J, with 11 bases between the two ends. The CDR3 loop is CASSQGSFGETQYF. CDR3 DNA: TGTGCCAGCAGCCAAGGAAGTTTCGGGGAGACCCAGTACTTC.

The J gene is TRBJ2-1, the V gene TRBV12-3 or TRBV12-4; a possible D gene is TRBD2 (5 bases). The CDR3 has 14 amino acids. V was trimmed by 4 bases and J by 6 bases, leaving 13 bases between them. CDR3 DNA sequence: TGTGCCAGCAGTTACCGGGAAGGGAGCAATGAGCAGTTCTTC. Translation: CASSYREGSNEQFF.

This rearrangement joins TRBV20-1 to TRBJ2-7, with D possibly TRBD1 on 6 matching bases. The CDR3 loop spans 14 amino acids. Germline loops: CDR1 DFQATT, CDR2 SNEGSKA (reference sequence). V lost 2 bases to trimming and J lost 3 bases, with 14 bases between them. For the CDR3, the DNA is TGCAGTGCTAGAAAAACCGGGACAAACTACGAGCAGTACTTC. This gives the protein CSARKTGTNYEQYF.

This chain connects TRBV29-1 to TRBJ2-1; TRBD1 agrees at 7 bases. Germline CDR1 reads SQVTM; CDR2 reads ANQGSEA. CDR3 length equals 15 residues. After removal of 7 bases from V and 2 bases from J, the junction contained 11 bases not matched to a gene. The DNA of the CDR3 is TGCAGCGCTCTGTTCAACAGGGGCCCCTACAATGAGCAGTTCTTC. It translates to CSALFNRGPYNEQFF.

This chain uses TRBV4-2 with TRBJ2-5; D gene unclear. V was trimmed by 0 bases and J by 0 bases, leaving 11 bases between them. Looked up from germline, CDR1 is LGHNA and CDR2 is YNFKEQ. The CDR3 extends over 16 amino acids. CDR3 nucleotide sequence: TGTGCCAGCAGCCAAGATTGGCAGCCTCACCAAGAGACCCAGTACTTC. As protein: CASSQDWQPHQETQYF.

The rearrangement joins TRBV7-2 to TRBJ2-1; 7 positions match TRBD1. Per the germline V gene, CDR1 is SGHTA and CDR2 is FQGNSA. The CDR3 spans 15 residues. The trim removed 2 bases at V and 6 bases at J, leaving 7 bases unmatched. The CDR3 spells CASSLMGQSINEQFF. CDR3 sequence (DNA): TGTGCCAGCAGCTTAATGGGACAGTCGATCAATGAGCAGTTCTTC.

The chain joins TRBV9 to TRBJ2-1, with D uncertain. The germline gives CDR1 SGDLS, CDR2 YYNGEE. The CDR3 consists of 12 residues. The ends were cut back, 4 bases at V and 8 bases at J, with 10 bases in the middle. The CDR3 nucleotides are TGTGCCAGCAGCTTTGGACGGGATGAGCAGTTCTTC. Translated, it gives CASSFGRDEQFF.

The CDR3 DNA sequence: TGTGCCAGCAGTGACAGGGGACAGGGAAGCAATCAGCCCCAGCATTTT. It specifies CASSDRGQGSNQPQHF. The chain couples TRBV6-1 to TRBJ1-5, with TRBD1 matching 9 bases. This CDR3 is built from 16 residues. The ends lost 3 bases at V and 1 base at J; junction bases unmatched: 4. Germline V gives CDR1 MNHNS, CDR2 SASEGT.

This rearrangement joins TRBV21-1 to TRBJ2-5; the table's D call, TRBD1, has no DNA check behind it. TRBV21-1 is deemed a pseudogene. The CDR3 runs 17 residues. The CDR3 sequence is CASSKSYDGGIQETQYF. The CDR3 DNA reads TGTGCCAGCAGCAAGTCGTATGACGGGGGAATCCAAGAGACCCAGTACTTC.

This sequence joins TRBV29-1 and TRBJ2-5, with a weak D call TRBD1 (6 bases). Germline CDR1 and CDR2: SQVTM and ANQGSEA. Trimming took 4 bases from V and 4 from J, leaving 16 bases between them. CDR3 size: 14 residues. As DNA, the CDR3 is TGCAGCGTTGTAGAGCAGGGGAAAGGAGAGACCCAGTACTTC. Protein: CSVVEQGKGETQYF.

The chain links TRBV5-1 to TRBJ2-3; no clear D. This CDR3 is built from 14 residues. Germline CDR1 and CDR2: SGHRS and YFSETQ. The ends were cut back, 0 bases at V and 2 bases at J, with 7 bases in the middle. The CDR3 loop reads CASSLATDTDTQYF. The CDR3 DNA sequence: TGCGCCAGCAGCTTGGCCACAGACACAGATACGCAGTATTTT.

This rearrangement joins TRBV2 to TRBJ2-5; 8 bases line up with TRBD1. The germline V gene has CDR1 SNHLY and CDR2 FYNNEI. Trimming removed 4 bases from V and 5 bases from J; junction bases left unmatched: 9. The CDR3 spans 15 residues. The CDR3 sequence: CASSGETGVGETQYF. The CDR3 DNA reads as TGTGCCAGCAGTGGAGAGACAGGGGTAGGGGAGACCCAGTACTTC. The variable domain in full, with the rest retrieved from reference TRBV2 and TRBJ2-5, is EPEVTQTPSHQVTQMGQEVILRCVPISNHLYFYWYRQILGQKVEFLVSFYNNEISEKSEIFDDQFSVERPDGSNFTLKIRSTKLEDSAMYFCASSGETGVGETQYFGPGTRLLVL.

The CDR3 is CASSSTGGFTEAFF. The DNA of the CDR3 is TGTGCCAGCAGCTCGACAGGGGGCTTTACTGAAGCTTTCTTT. The chain recombines TRBV11-2 with TRBJ1-1; 10 nucleotides agree with TRBD1. CDR1 SGHAT and CDR2 FQNNGV come from the germline V gene. The length of the CDR3 is 14 residues. V gave up 4 bases and J gave up 5 bases; unmatched junction bases: 4.